This is a list of T cell receptor beta chains from one sample in a study of blood T cell repertoires in COVID-19. Assay used: immunoSEQ multiplex PCR; TCRdb lists only in-frame clones, some missing. The sample contains around 280,000 clones, nearly 90% of which appear only once. Material for sequencing was PBMCs or T cells enriched from blood (not recorded which). All receptors derive from a woman between 18 and 30 years old with acute COVID-19. The CDR3 runs from the conserved cysteine through the conserved F or W. Each record gives: V gene, J gene, clone size, D gene, CDR3 protein, CDR3 DNA. D genes are given only for firm matches. Expanded clones are given a class, and other clones once, few, many or no size at all.

TRBV19	TRBJ2-2	NA	TRBD2	CASRPHNSGINTGELFF	TGTGCCAGTAGGCCACATAATAGCGGGATAAACACCGGGGAGCTGTTTTTT
TRBV5-4	TRBJ2-7	few	NA	CASSFTGTASYEQYF	TGTGCCAGCAGCTTTACCGGGACTGCCTCCTACGAGCAGTACTTC
TRBV11-2	TRBJ1-2	NA	NA	CASSPAGPSYTF	TGTGCCAGCAGCCCAGCGGGCCCCAGCTACACCTTC
TRBV5-4	TRBJ2-5	NA	NA	CASSWGREETQYF	TGTGCCAGCAGCTGGGGCCGAGAAGAGACCCAGTACTTC
TRBV19	TRBJ2-6	NA	NA	CASQTGHFSGANVLTF	TGTGCCAGTCAAACGGGACACTTCTCTGGGGCCAACGTCCTGACTTTC
TRBV19	TRBJ2-7	once	NA	CASQEGAYIGYEQYF	TGTGCCAGTCAGGAGGGGGCGTATATTGGCTACGAGCAGTACTTC
TRBV28	TRBJ1-3	NA	TRBD1	CASSLTGAGNTIYF	TGTGCCAGCAGTCTAACAGGGGCGGGAAACACCATATATTTT
TRBV19	TRBJ1-3	NA	NA	CASSIGDTSGNTIYF	TGTGCCAGTAGTATCGGGGACACCTCTGGAAACACCATATATTTT
TRBV6-5	TRBJ1-1	NA	TRBD1	CASTRTGGEAFF	TGTGCCAGCACCAGGACAGGGGGTGAAGCTTTCTTT
TRBV27	TRBJ1-1	NA	NA	CASSYTGVRGTEAFF	TGTGCCAGCAGCTATACCGGGGTCAGGGGCACTGAAGCTTTCTTT
TRBV7-6	TRBJ2-2	NA	TRBD1	CASSPGTGITGELFF	TGTGCCAGCAGTCCCGGGACAGGGATCACCGGGGAGCTGTTTTTT
TRBV12-3/TRBV12-4	TRBJ1-1	NA	NA	CASSQGRYTEAFF	TGTGCCAGCAGTCAGGGGCGGTACACTGAAGCTTTCTTT
TRBV4-1	TRBJ1-2	NA	NA	CASSPNGGHGYTF	TGCGCCAGCAGCCCCAACGGGGGACATGGCTACACCTTC
TRBV7-9	TRBJ1-2	once	NA	CASSLHSQSGAYGYTF	TGTGCCAGCAGCTTACACTCCCAAAGTGGGGCTTATGGCTACACCTTC
TRBV6-5	TRBJ2-5	NA	NA	CASLEQVLGQETQYF	TGTGCCAGCCTTGAACAGGTTTTGGGGCAAGAGACCCAGTACTTC
TRBV10-1	TRBJ1-6	NA	NA	CASSEQVNSPLHF	TGCGCCAGCAGTGAACAGGTCAATTCACCCCTCCACTTT
TRBV5-5	TRBJ2-4	NA	NA	CASSRARSGVAKNIQYF	TGTGCCAGCAGCCGCGCACGTTCGGGGGTAGCCAAAAACATTCAGTACTTC
TRBV4-1	TRBJ2-1	NA	TRBD2	CASSQPLAGEQFF	TGCGCCAGCAGCCAACCCCTAGCGGGGGAGCAGTTCTTC
TRBV19	TRBJ1-3	NA	TRBD1	CASSSSGTGASGNTIYF	TGTGCCAGTAGTAGCTCCGGGACAGGAGCCTCTGGAAACACCATATATTTT
TRBV5-5	TRBJ1-1	NA	NA	CASSVGHSFMNTEAFF	TGTGCCAGCAGCGTGGGACACAGTTTTATGAACACTGAAGCTTTCTTT
TRBV10-3	TRBJ2-7	NA	TRBD1	CAIRMGQGQDEQYF	TGTGCCATCAGGATGGGACAGGGCCAAGACGAGCAGTACTTC
TRBV18	TRBJ1-2	NA	NA	CASSPRVADNYGYTF	TGTGCCAGCTCACCCCGGGTGGCAGACAACTATGGCTACACCTTC
TRBV15	TRBJ1-1	NA	NA	CATSRDLGGSEAFF	TGTGCCACCAGCAGAGATTTAGGAGGATCCGAAGCTTTCTTT
TRBV11-2	TRBJ2-7	NA	TRBD2	CASSLVGTTYYEQYF	TGTGCCAGCAGCTTAGTCGGGACTACTTACTACGAGCAGTACTTC
TRBV7-8	TRBJ1-1	few	NA	CASSLGAYTEAFF	TGTGCCAGCAGCTTGGGGGCTTACACTGAAGCTTTCTTT
TRBV7-6	TRBJ2-3	NA	NA	CASSLVPAGSDTQYF	TGTGCCAGCAGCTTAGTCCCAGCGGGCTCAGATACGCAGTATTTT
TRBV4-3	TRBJ2-7	NA	TRBD1	CASSPHPGQNYEQYF	TGCGCCAGCAGCCCGCATCCGGGACAGAACTACGAGCAGTACTTC
TRBV30	TRBJ1-1	NA	NA	CAWSGQINSLVYVEAFF	TGTGCCTGGAGTGGACAGATCAACTCCCTTGTATACGTTGAAGCTTTCTTT
TRBV27	TRBJ2-7	NA	NA	CASTTGNYEQYF	TGTGCCAGCACGACAGGAAATTACGAGCAGTACTTC
TRBV4-1	TRBJ2-7	NA	TRBD2	CASSQEGTRNEQYF	TGCGCCAGCAGCCAAGAGGGGACTAGAAACGAGCAGTACTTC
TRBV20-1	TRBJ2-1	NA	NA	CSARGSGSEFF	TGCAGTGCTAGAGGGAGCGGGTCGGAGTTCTTC
TRBV29-1	TRBJ2-3	few	NA	CSVEGGFGTADTQYF	TGCAGCGTTGAAGGAGGGTTCGGAACGGCAGATACGCAGTATTTT
TRBV19	TRBJ2-2	NA	TRBD2	CASRVTGLASGELFF	TGTGCCAGTAGGGTGACGGGACTAGCGTCAGGGGAGCTGTTTTTT
TRBV18	TRBJ2-7	once	TRBD1	CASSPGTASYEQYF	TGTGCCAGCTCACCCGGGACAGCCTCCTACGAGCAGTACTTC
TRBV6-1	TRBJ2-3	NA	TRBD1	CASSEGTGPDTQYF	TGTGCCAGCAGTGAAGGGACAGGGCCAGATACGCAGTATTTT
TRBV3-1/TRBV3-2	TRBJ2-1	NA	TRBD2	CASSPGLPTTNEQFF	TGTGCCAGCAGCCCGGGACTACCAACCACCAATGAGCAGTTCTTC
TRBV11-2	TRBJ2-7	NA	TRBD2	CASSPPTSGIFYEQYF	TGTGCCAGCAGCCCCCCGACTAGCGGGATATTTTACGAGCAGTACTTC
TRBV15	TRBJ2-2	NA	NA	CATSRGVSVGTGELFF	TGTGCCACCAGCAGAGGTGTAAGCGTGGGCACCGGGGAGCTGTTTTTT
TRBV27	TRBJ2-1	NA	TRBD2	CASSLPGLAGDNEQFF	TGTGCCAGCAGTTTGCCGGGACTAGCGGGAGACAATGAGCAGTTCTTC
TRBV7-9	TRBJ2-5	once	NA	CATVQGSQYQETQYF	TGTGCCACCGTCCAAGGTAGCCAGTACCAAGAGACCCAGTACTTC